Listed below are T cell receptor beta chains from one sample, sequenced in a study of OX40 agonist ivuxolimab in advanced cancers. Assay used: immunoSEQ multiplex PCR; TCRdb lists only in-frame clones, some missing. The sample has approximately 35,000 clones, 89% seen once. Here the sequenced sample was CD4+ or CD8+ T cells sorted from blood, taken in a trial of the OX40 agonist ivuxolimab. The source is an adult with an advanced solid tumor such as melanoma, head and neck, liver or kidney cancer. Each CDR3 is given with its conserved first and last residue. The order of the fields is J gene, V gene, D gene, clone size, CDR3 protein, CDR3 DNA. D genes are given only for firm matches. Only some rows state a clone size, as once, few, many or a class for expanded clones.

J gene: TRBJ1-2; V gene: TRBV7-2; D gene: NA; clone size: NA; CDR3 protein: CASSSTGTLANYGYTF; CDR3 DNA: TGTGCCAGCAGCTCAACCGGGACACTTGCTAACTATGGCTACACCTTC
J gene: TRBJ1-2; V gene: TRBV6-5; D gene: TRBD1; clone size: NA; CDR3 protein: CASTIDFGTGLGYTF; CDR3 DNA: TGTGCCAGCACGATAGACTTTGGGACAGGGCTAGGCTACACCTTC
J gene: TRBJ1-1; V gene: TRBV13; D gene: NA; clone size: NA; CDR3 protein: CASSYGGNTEAFF; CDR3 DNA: TGTGCCAGCAGCTATGGGGGAAACACTGAAGCTTTCTTT
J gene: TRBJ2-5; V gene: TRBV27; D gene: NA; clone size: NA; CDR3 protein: CASSFDYSYWLETQYF; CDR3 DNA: TGTGCCAGCAGTTTCGACTACAGTTATTGGTTGGAGACCCAGTACTTC
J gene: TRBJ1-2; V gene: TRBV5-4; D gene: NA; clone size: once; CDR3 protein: CASSLDGGAEGYTF; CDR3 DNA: TGTGCCAGCAGCTTGGATGGGGGCGCCGAGGGCTACACCTTC
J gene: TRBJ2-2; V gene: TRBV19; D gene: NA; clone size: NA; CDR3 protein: CASSTYTPGELFF; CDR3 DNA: TGTGCCAGTAGTACCTACACCCCCGGGGAGCTGTTTTTT
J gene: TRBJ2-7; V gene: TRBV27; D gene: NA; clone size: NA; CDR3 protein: CASSPLTGSYEQYF; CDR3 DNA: TGTGCCAGCAGCCCCCTCACAGGGAGCTACGAGCAGTACTTC
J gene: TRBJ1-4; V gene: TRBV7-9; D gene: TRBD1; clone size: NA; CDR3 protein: CASTQGYGTENEKLFF; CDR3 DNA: TGTGCCAGCACCCAGGGATATGGGACAGAGAATGAAAAACTGTTTTTT
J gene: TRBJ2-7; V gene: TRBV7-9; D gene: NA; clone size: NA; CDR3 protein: CASSLGSYEQYF; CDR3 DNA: TGTGCCAGCAGCTTAGGGAGTTACGAGCAGTACTTC
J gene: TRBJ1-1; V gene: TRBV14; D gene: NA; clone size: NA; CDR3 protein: CASSQAGTTEAFF; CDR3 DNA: TGTGCCAGCAGCCAAGCAGGGACCACTGAAGCTTTCTTT
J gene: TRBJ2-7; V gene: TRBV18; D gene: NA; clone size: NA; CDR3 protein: CASAPGTTEQYF; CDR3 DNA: TGTGCCAGCGCTCCGGGGACAACCGAGCAGTACTTC
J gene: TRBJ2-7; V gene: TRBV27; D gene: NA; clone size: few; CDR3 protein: CASSLSRHDLYEQYF; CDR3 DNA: TGTGCCAGCAGTTTATCGAGGCATGATCTCTACGAGCAGTACTTC
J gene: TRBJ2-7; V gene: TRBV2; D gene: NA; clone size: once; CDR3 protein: CASLIQGGLPYEQYF; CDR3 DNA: TGTGCCAGCTTAATACAGGGGGGGCTTCCCTACGAGCAGTACTTC
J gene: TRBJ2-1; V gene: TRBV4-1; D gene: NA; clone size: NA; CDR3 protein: CASSQEFQGYNEQFF; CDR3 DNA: TGCGCCAGCAGCCAAGAATTCCAGGGATACAATGAGCAGTTCTTC
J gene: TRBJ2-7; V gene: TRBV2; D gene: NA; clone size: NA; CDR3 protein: CASSEEYEQYF; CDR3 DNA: TGTGCCAGCAGTGAAGAGTACGAGCAGTACTTC
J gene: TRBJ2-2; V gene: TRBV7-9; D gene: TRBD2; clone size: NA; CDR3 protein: CASNSLGGSYRRDTGELFF; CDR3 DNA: TGTGCCAGCAACTCTTTGGGCGGGAGTTATCGGAGGGACACCGGGGAGCTGTTTTTT
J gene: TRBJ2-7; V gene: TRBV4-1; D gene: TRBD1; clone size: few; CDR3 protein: CASSQDPGTAYEQYF; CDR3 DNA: TGCGCCAGCAGCCAAGACCCCGGGACAGCGTACGAGCAGTACTTC
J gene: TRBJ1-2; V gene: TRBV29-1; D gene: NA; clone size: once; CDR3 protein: CSVDAWQVEGGYTF; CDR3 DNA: TGCAGCGTTGATGCATGGCAAGTGGAGGGTGGCTACACCTTC
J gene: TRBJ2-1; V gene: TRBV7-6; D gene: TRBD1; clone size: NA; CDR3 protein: CASSNPARQGASQNLYNEQFF; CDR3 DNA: TGTGCCAGCAGCAATCCCGCACGACAGGGGGCCAGCCAAAACCTTTACAATGAGCAGTTCTTC
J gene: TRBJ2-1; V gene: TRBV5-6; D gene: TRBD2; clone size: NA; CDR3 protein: CASSLVASGVNEQFF; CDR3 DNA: TGTGCCAGCAGCTTGGTGGCTAGCGGGGTCAATGAGCAGTTCTTC
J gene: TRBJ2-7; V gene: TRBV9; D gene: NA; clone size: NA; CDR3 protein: CASSVAVPGEQYF; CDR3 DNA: TGTGCCAGCAGCGTAGCCGTCCCGGGGGAGCAGTACTTC
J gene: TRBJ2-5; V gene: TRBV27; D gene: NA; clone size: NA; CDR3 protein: CASSLTILQTQETQYF; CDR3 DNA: TGTGCCAGCAGTTTAACTATTCTACAGACACAAGAGACCCAGTACTTC
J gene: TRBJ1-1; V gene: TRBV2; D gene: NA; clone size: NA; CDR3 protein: CASSQTVNTEAFF; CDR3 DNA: TGTGCCAGCAGCCAAACAGTGAACACTGAAGCTTTCTTT
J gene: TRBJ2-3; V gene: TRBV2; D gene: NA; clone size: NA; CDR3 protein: CASSEVLQGYGTDTQYF; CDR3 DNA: TGTGCCAGCAGTGAAGTCCTTCAGGGGTATGGCACAGATACGCAGTATTTT
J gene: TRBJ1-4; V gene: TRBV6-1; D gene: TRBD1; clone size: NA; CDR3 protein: CASSAVTGGDGEKLFF; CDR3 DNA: TGTGCCAGCAGTGCGGTTACAGGGGGCGATGGTGAAAAACTGTTTTTT
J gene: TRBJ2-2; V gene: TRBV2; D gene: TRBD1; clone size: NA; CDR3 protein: CASLILVRDRSTGELFF; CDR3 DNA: TGTGCCAGCCTAATTCTTGTTAGGGACAGGTCCACCGGGGAGCTGTTTTTT
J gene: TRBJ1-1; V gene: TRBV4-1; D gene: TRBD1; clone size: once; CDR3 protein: CASSQDQTGSTEAFF; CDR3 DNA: TGCGCCAGCAGCCAAGACCAGACAGGGAGCACTGAAGCTTTCTTT
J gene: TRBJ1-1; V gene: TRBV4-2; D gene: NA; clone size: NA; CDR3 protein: CASSQEGEDTEAFF; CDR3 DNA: TGTGCCAGCAGCCAAGAAGGGGAGGACACTGAAGCTTTCTTT
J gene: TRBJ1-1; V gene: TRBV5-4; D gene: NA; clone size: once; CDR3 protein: CASRGEGTEAFF; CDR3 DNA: TGTGCCAGCAGGGGAGAGGGGACTGAAGCTTTCTTT
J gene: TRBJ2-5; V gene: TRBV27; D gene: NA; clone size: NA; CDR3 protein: CASREGPGETQYF; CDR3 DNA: TGTGCCAGCAGGGAGGGGCCGGGGGAGACCCAGTACTTC
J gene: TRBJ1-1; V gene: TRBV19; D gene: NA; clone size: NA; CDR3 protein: CASRQMNTEAFF; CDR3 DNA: TGTGCCAGCCGACAGATGAACACTGAAGCTTTCTTT
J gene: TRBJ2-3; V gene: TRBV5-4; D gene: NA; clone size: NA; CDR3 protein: CASSLRSSRDTQYF; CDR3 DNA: TGTGCCAGCAGCTTGAGGAGTAGCCGAGATACGCAGTATTTT
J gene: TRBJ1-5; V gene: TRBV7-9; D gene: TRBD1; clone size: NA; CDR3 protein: CASSLEGASNQPQHF; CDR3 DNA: TGTGCCAGCAGCTTGGAGGGGGCAAGCAATCAGCCCCAGCATTTT
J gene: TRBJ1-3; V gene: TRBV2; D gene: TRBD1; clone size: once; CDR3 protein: CASSAFRGAGNTIYF; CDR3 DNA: TGTGCCAGCAGTGCCTTCAGGGGGGCTGGAAACACCATATATTTT
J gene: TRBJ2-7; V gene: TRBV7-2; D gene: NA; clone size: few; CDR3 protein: CASSLAPGSEQYF; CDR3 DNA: TGTGCCAGCAGCTTAGCACCAGGGTCAGAGCAGTACTTC
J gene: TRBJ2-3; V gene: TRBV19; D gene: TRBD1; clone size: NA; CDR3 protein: CASSQPDRGPSTDTQYF; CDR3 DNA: TGTGCCAGTAGCCAGCCGGACAGGGGCCCGTCAACAGATACGCAGTATTTT
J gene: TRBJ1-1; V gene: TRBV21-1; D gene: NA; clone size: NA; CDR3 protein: CASSKKGPHANTEAFF; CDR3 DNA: TGTGCCAGCAGCAAAAAAGGTCCGCATGCGAACACTGAAGCTTTCTTT
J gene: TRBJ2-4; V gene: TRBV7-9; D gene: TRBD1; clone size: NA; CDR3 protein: CASSSTRDRVAKNIQYF; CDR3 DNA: TGTGCCAGCAGCTCCACCCGGGACAGGGTAGCCAAAAACATTCAGTACTTC
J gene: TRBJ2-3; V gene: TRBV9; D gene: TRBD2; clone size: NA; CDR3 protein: CASSDGLAGASDTQYF; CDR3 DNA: TGTGCCAGCAGCGACGGACTAGCGGGAGCAAGCGATACGCAGTATTTT
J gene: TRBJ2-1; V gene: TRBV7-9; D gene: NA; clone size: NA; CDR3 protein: CASSSPYEQFF; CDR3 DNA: TGTGCCAGCAGCTCCCCCTATGAGCAGTTCTTC
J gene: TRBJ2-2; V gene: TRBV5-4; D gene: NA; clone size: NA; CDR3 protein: CASSLYPNTGELFF; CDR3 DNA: TGTGCCAGCAGCTTGTATCCTAACACCGGGGAGCTGTTTTTT
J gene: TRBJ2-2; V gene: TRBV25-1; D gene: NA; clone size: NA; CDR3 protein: CASEHWRLNTGELFF; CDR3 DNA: TGTGCCAGCGAACATTGGCGCCTTAACACCGGGGAGCTGTTTTTT
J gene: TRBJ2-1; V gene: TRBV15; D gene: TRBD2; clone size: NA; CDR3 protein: CATSGLASSYNEQFF; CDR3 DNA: TGTGCCACCAGCGGACTAGCCAGCTCCTACAATGAGCAGTTCTTC
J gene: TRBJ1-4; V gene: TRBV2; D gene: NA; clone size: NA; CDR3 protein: CASSGQSGDGEKLFF; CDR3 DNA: TGTGCCAGCAGCGGACAGTCGGGAGATGGTGAAAAACTGTTTTTT
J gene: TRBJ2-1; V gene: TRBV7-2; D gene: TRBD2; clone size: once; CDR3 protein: CASSLTSGPYNEQFF; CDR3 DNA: TGTGCCAGCAGCTTGACTAGCGGACCCTACAATGAGCAGTTCTTC
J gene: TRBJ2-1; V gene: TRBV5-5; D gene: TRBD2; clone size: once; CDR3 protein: CASRGLAGGSSYNEQFF; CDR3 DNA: TGTGCCAGCAGGGGACTAGCGGGGGGAAGCTCCTACAATGAGCAGTTCTTC
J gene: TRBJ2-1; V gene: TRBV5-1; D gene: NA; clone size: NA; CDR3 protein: CASSSDWSSYNEQFF; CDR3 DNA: TGCGCCAGCAGCAGTGACTGGAGCTCCTACAATGAGCAGTTCTTC
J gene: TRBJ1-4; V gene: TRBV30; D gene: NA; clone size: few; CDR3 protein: CAWRGGLANEKLFF; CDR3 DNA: TGTGCCTGGAGAGGGGGGCTAGCTAATGAAAAACTGTTTTTT
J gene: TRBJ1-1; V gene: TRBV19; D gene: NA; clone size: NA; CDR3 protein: CASSIVAGTEAFF; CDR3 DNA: TGTGCCAGTAGTATCGTTGCGGGGACTGAAGCTTTCTTT
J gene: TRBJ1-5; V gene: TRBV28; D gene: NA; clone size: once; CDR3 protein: CASSPGGPQHF; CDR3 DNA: TGTGCCAGCAGCCCAGGAGGTCCCCAGCATTTT
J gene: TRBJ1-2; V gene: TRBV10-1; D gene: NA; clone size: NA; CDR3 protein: CASSEGLAWGYTF; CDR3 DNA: TGCGCCAGCAGTGAAGGATTGGCGTGGGGCTACACCTTC
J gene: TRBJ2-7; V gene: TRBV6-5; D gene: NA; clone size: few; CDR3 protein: CAAGAYEQYF; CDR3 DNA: TGTGCCGCGGGCGCCTACGAGCAGTACTTC
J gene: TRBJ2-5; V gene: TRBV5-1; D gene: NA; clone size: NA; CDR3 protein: CASRGGETQYF; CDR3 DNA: TGCGCCAGCAGGGGGGGAGAGACCCAGTACTTC
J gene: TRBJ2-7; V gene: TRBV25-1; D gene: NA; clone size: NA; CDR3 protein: CASSDKETGYEQYF; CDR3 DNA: TGTGCCAGCAGTGACAAGGAGACAGGCTACGAGCAGTACTTC